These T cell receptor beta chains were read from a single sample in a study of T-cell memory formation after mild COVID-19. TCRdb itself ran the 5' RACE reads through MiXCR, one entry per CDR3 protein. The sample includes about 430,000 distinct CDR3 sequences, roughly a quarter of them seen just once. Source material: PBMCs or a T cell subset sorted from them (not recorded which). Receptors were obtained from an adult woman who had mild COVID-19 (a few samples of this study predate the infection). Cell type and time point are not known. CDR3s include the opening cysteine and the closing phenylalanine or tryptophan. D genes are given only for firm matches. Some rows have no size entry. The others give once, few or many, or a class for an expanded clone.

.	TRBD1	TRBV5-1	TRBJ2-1	CASSRTGVNEQFF	TGCGCCAGCAGCCGGACAGGGGTAAATGAGCAGTTCTTC
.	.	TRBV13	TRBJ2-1	CASSLIWTGNNEQFF	TGTGCCAGCAGCTTAATCTGGACGGGCAACAATGAGCAGTTCTTC
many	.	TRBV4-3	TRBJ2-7	CASSQDRVRGQIIHF	TGCGCCAGCAGCCAAGATAGGGTCCGGGGTCAGATCATCCACTTC
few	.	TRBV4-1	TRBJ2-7	CASSHPGPRYEQYF	TGCGCCAGCAGCCACCCGGGACCGCGCTACGAGCAGTACTTC
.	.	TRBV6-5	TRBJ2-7	CASSYSGIRGSYEQYF	TGTGCCAGCAGTTACTCGGGGATTCGGGGCTCCTACGAGCAGTACTTC
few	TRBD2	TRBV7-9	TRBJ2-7	CASSLSGRAAEQYF	TGTGCCAGCAGCTTAAGCGGGAGGGCCGCCGAGCAGTACTTC
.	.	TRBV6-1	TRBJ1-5	CASREGGAPNQPQHF	TGTGCCAGCAGGGAAGGGGGGGCCCCCAATCAGCCCCAGCATTTT
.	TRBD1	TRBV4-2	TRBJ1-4	CASSQGRGTGDEKLFF	TGTGCCAGCAGCCAAGGTCGGGGGACAGGGGACGAAAAACTGTTTTTT
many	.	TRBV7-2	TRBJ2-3	CASSLAGTRTDTQYF	TGTGCCAGCAGCTTAGCTGGCACCCGCACAGATACGCAGTATTTT
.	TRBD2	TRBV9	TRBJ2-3	CASSNPGLAGADTQYF	TGTGCCAGCAGCAACCCCGGACTAGCGGGAGCAGATACGCAGTATTTT
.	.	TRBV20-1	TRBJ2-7	CSANFGGTYEQYF	TGCAGTGCTAACTTCGGCGGGACTTACGAGCAGTACTTC
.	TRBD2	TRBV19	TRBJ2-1	CASSIVVSGTEQFF	TGTGCCAGTAGTATAGTGGTTAGCGGGACTGAGCAGTTCTTC
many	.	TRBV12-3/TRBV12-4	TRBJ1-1	CASSEYKPGNTEAFF	TGTGCCAGCAGCGAATATAAACCGGGGAACACTGAAGCTTTCTTT
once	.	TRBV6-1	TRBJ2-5	CASSTGQLIQETQYF	TGTGCCAGCAGTACCGGACAGTTGATACAGGAGACCCAGTACTTC
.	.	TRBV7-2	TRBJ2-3	CASSPTYGGSTDTQYF	TGTGCCAGCAGCCCTACCTACGGGGGCAGCACAGATACGCAGTATTTT
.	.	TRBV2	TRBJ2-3	CASAGGEWGTDTQYF	TGTGCCAGCGCAGGGGGGGAGTGGGGCACAGATACGCAGTATTTT